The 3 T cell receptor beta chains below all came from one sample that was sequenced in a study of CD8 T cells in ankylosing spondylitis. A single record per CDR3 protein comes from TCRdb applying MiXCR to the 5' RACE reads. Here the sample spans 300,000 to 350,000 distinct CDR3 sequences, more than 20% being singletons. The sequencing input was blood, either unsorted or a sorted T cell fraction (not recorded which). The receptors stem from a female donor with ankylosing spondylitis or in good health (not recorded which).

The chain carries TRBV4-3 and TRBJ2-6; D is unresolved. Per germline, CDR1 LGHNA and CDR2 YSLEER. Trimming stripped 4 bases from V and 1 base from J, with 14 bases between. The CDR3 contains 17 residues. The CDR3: CASSLQGGTSGANVLTF. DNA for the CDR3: TGCGCCAGCAGCCTCCAAGGCGGAACGTCTGGGGCCAACGTCCTGACTTTC.

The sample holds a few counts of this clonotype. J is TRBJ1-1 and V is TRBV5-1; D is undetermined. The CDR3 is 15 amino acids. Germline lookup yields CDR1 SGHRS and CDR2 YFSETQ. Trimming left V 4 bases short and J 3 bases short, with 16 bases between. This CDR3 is CASSLWSPRDTEAFF. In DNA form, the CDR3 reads TGCGCCAGCAGCCTTTGGTCCCCCCGGGACACTGAAGCTTTCTTT.

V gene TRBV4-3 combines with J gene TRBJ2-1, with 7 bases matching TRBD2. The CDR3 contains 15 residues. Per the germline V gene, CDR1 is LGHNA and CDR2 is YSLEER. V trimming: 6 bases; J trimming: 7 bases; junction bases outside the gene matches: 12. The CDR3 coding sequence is TGCGCCAGCAGTTGGGGCAGCGGGAACGTAAATGAGCAGTTCTTC. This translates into CASSWGSGNVNEQFF.